The 6 T cell receptor beta chains in this list originate from one sample, sequenced in a study of shared clonotypes between healthy human individuals. Clones were sequenced by immunoSEQ multiplex PCR, and TCRdb holds only the in-frame ones, with some missing. Of 1.4 million to 1.5 million clones listed, roughly 96% are singletons. Sequencing input: naive CD4+ T cells sorted from blood. Stated subset: CD45RA+ positively selected. The receptor set was obtained from a man aged 30 to 45 in good health.

This clone has only a few counts. The gene calls are TRBV29-1 and TRBJ2-3; tentatively, D is TRBD1 (5 bases). V was cut by 1 base and J by 0 bases, with 8 bases left in between. This CDR3 has 14 amino acids. The V gene's germline CDR1 is SQVTM and CDR2 ANQGSEA. CDR3 sequence: CSVEGQPSTDTQYF. CDR3 DNA: TGCAGCGTTGAAGGACAGCCTAGCACAGATACGCAGTATTTT.

The chain uses TRBV9 and TRBJ2-3, with TRBD2 matching over 10 bases. Germline-derived CDR1 and CDR2 are SGDLS and YYNGEE. Trimming at V came to 0 bases and at J to 0 bases, leaving 13 bases not matched to a gene. The CDR3 contains 20 residues. The CDR3 nucleotides are TGTGCCAGCAGCGTAGTAGGGACTGCAGCGGGAGGGATTAGCACAGATACGCAGTATTTT. This sequence encodes CASSVVGTAAGGISTDTQYF.

The rearrangement uses TRBV29-1 and TRBJ2-1, with 12 positions matching TRBD2. In germline, CDR1 is SQVTM, CDR2 ANQGSEA. V was pared by 7 bases and J by 3 bases, with 4 bases of the junction left unmatched. The CDR3 sequence is 14 residues long. The CDR3, as DNA: TGCAGCGCCTCTAGCGGGGGGGGCTACAATGAGCAGTTCTTC. Its translation is CSASSGGGYNEQFF.

This chain links TRBV23-1 with TRBJ2-7, with a possible D match to TRBD1 (6 bases). TRBV23-1 is placed among ORFs of uncertain function. This CDR3 region has 13 residues. V was pared by 9 bases and J by 3 bases, with 15 bases between. Here the CDR3 DNA reads TGCGCCAGTATTACGGGACACAACTACGAGCAGTACTTC. It translates to CASITGHNYEQYF.

The V call is TRBV5-1, the J call TRBJ2-1, with D perhaps being TRBD1 or TRBD2 (6 bases each). Germline loops: CDR1 SGHRS, CDR2 YFSETQ. This CDR3 spans 15 amino acids. Trimming took off 4 bases at V and 10 bases at J, with 21 bases between the two ends. In nucleotides, the CDR3 is TGCGCCAGCAGCCAATGGAAGGGGGGAAAGATAGAGCAGTTCTTC. This codes for CASSQWKGGKIEQFF.

This chain's CDR3 is CASSLVADRYTDTQYF. The CDR3 bases are TGTGCCAGCAGCTTGGTTGCGGACAGGTACACAGATACGCAGTATTTT. The chain links TRBV7-2 to TRBJ2-3; 7 positions match TRBD1. CDR1 and CDR2 from the germline V gene are SGHTA and FQGNSA. The ends lost 3 bases at V and 2 bases at J; junction bases unmatched: 8. This CDR3 spans 16 amino acids.